These T cell receptor beta chains were read from a single sample in a study of shared clonotypes between healthy human individuals. TCRdb's copy holds only in-frame clones and misses some; the assay was immunoSEQ multiplex PCR. The sample lists 2 million to 3 million clones; 80% to 95% were seen once. Sequenced: naive CD4+ T cells from PBMCs. The receptors were sampled from a man aged 18 to 30 in good health. Some clones in this sample may be carry-over from other donors' samples. The CDR3 runs from the conserved cysteine through the conserved F or W.

v_gene,len,CDR3aa
TRBV19,16,CASSDTGQGYRETQYF
TRBV6-6,16,CASSYGQGDFTDTQYF
TRBV5-1,13,CASSPNRFDEQYF
TRBV28,13,CASSLGRSYEQYF
TRBV11-2,11,CASSLTFEQYF
TRBV7-2,16,CASSLKPRSSYNEQFF
TRBV4-3,17,CASSQDEGGTPTYGYTF
TRBV28,14,CASRTSGGGHEQFF
TRBV7-2,16,CASSVGTTQITDTQYF
TRBV5-4,18,CASSTNFRGGGNNEKLFF
TRBV7-7,13,CASSPWARNEQYF
TRBV4-1,15,CASSQGRTDNYGYTF
TRBV28,17,CASRPSGQGPMNTEAFF
TRBV28,15,CASSLVGQGTDTQYF
TRBV10-1,13,CAPRAATRGEQFF
TRBV7-3,13,CASSPSGGTEAFF
TRBV4-2,17,CASSHATSGQPGSPLHF
TRBV5-6,16,CASSHAGGGGTYEQYF
TRBV5-6,13,CASFLDVNTEAFF
TRBV6-1,15,CASSEVQGYNQPQHF
TRBV7-2,14,CASSNRPGGGEQFF
TRBV5-1,15,CASSPLAGGRDEQYF
TRBV6-5,15,CASSYRPATNEKLFF
TRBV9,15,CASSVAGSGQETQYF
TRBV4-3,14,CASSQVTTNNEQFF
TRBV11-3,15,CASSPGSGVLETQYF
TRBV28,12,CASSQTYGELFF
TRBV11-2,15,CASSGMGQPNDEQYF
TRBV7-8,15,CASSIRLAGPGELFF
TRBV29-1,12,CSVGGPNQPQHF
TRBV29-1,11,CSVGRGTEAFF
TRBV7-3,13,CASSRTRYNEQFF
TRBV29-1,11,CSALGMGTSFF
TRBV28,15,CASSLLGARGTEAFF
TRBV19,14,CASSLQRSSYEQYF
TRBV5-1,13,CASSNQGDYGYTF
TRBV6-5,14,CASRTDRGTYEQYF
TRBV5-1,15,CASSSGGIESSEQYF
TRBV7-8,16,CASSSSRVWSSYGYTF
TRBV6-1,14,CASSTGPRQYGYTF
TRBV6-6,15,CASSYSSRAGEKLFF
TRBV9,16,CASSVSSGRTTGELFF
TRBV2,11,CASTWGSSGTF
TRBV9,16,CASSGLPGWEQETQYF
TRBV19,15,CASSIGGTGSGELFF
TRBV7-6,13,CASSLDSNQPQHF
TRBV5-1,15,CASSLGTGSAYEQYF
TRBV5-4,15,CASSWGTGQGAGQYF
TRBV5-1,18,CASSVPGTSGDSTDTQYF
TRBV7-9,13,CASSLEGSGELFF
TRBV19,19,CASSMMWGLAGEGTDTQYF
TRBV6-4,13,CASSDETGNIQYF
TRBV7-8,14,CASSSPTRTDGYTF
TRBV4-2,13,CASSQVGGETQYF
TRBV19,16,CASSDGTSGIRKTQYF